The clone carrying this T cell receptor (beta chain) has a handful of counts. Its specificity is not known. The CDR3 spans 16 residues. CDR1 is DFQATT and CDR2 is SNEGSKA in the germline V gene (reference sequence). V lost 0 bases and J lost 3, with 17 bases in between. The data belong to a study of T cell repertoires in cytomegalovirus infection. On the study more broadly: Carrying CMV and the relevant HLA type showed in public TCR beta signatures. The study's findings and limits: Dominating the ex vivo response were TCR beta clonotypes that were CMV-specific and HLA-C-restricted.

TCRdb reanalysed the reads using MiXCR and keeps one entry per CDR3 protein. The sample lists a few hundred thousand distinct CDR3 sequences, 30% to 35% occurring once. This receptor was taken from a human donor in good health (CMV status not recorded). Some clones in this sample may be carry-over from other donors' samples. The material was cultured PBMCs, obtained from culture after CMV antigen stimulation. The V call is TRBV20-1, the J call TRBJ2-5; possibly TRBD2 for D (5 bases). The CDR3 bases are TGCAGTGCTAGAGATCCCAAGAGGACTGGGGAAGAGACCCAGTACTTC. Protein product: CSARDPKRTGEETQYF.